This T cell receptor beta chain was sequenced for a study of post-analysis software for immune sequencing data (dated by TCRdb to 2015 to 2017). As for the study more broadly: Relapsing-remitting, secondary progressive and progressive-relapsing multiple sclerosis were recorded as disease courses, and subtype annotation was lacking for some patients. The patient repertoires were compared against approximately ten previously published healthy control repertoires obtained from donors aged about 6 to 27 years. A subset of samples was prepared in parallel using single-end sample barcoding, then pooled and co-amplified after Illumina adapter ligation. Study-wide findings and limitations: The multiple sclerosis patient group was slightly younger than the control group. Roughly 5 TRBV segments, including TRBV5-6, TRBV5-1 and TRBV20-1, were significantly more frequent in patients than controls. Direct clustering with F measure showed strong co-clustering of samples prepared in the same batch, prompting a batch-effect correction. Compared with controls, multiple sclerosis patients had significantly lower normalized Chao1 diversity, a finding suggesting substantial peripheral T-cell clonal expansion.

Taken from cysteine to phenylalanine, the CDR3 has 12 residues. Just the 36-base CDR3 DNA is kept, in frame starting at base 1. The germline ends are 9 bases apart after V is trimmed by 6 bases and J by 4 bases. In the germline V gene, CDR1 corresponds to SGHTA and CDR2 to FQGNSA. To demonstrate the VDJtools post-analysis software, TCR beta repertoires were profiled from the peripheral blood of 13 young patients with multiple sclerosis. The patients with multiple sclerosis were children and adolescents between roughly 6 and 16 years of age. The receptor library was made with PCR. The listed sequencing device is Illumina HiSeq 2500. To reduce PCR and sequencing biases, unique molecular identifiers were incorporated into the TCR beta cDNA libraries. Roughly 0.5 million cDNA molecules were obtained per 1 to 10 million input T cells, so each molecule approximated one T cell. The same protocol used for the earlier healthy control dataset was applied to prepare and sequence the patient libraries. Samples belonging to the same batch were prepared together, multiplexed and sequenced on a shared HiSeq lane. From the authors' description of their analysis: MIGEC handled the raw barcoded reads, throwing out single-read molecular identifier groups before consensus assembly and CDR3 extraction. Clonotype tables were post-analysed with VDJtools, and diversity was normalized by down-sampling all datasets to the smallest sample size. To correct batch-related cross-sample contamination, repertoire overlap clustering matched CDR3 amino acid sequences but not nucleotide sequences. TCRdb reanalyzed the raw reads on its own, using fastp at Q25 for trimming and MiXCR for clone calling, and kept in-frame beta chains. Identical CDR3 proteins give one entry, which carries the most common genes and DNA. The V and J calls shown here were made by TCRdb, not taken from the authors' results. This sample holds 750,000 to 950,000 distinct CDR3 sequences; roughly half were observed only once. Of the sample, roughly 4.4% falls within the top ten clones.

As for this clonotype: No antigen is known for it. Base qualities were left out, and no much larger clone turns up one base away.

This receptor chain uses TRBV7-2 and TRBJ1-2; the D gene is not confidently resolved. Sequencing was performed on blood. This receptor was obtained from a girl aged 10-17 years with multiple sclerosis. The CDR3 sequence is CASRDFSYGYTF. The nucleotides are TGTGCCAGCAGGGACTTCAGCTATGGCTACACCTTC.